Listed below are T cell receptor beta chains from one sample, sequenced in a study of post-analysis software for immune sequencing data. Using its own MiXCR run on the PCR reads, TCRdb lists one record per CDR3 protein. This sample carries about 500,000 distinct CDR3 sequences, less than 45% of them seen once, and the ten largest clones take roughly an eighth. Sample: blood. The source is a girl aged 5-17 years with multiple sclerosis. CDR3s include the opening cysteine and the closing phenylalanine or tryptophan. The D gene is left open where the match is weak. Rows may omit the clone size; those that give it use once, few, many or a size class.

clone size	J gene	D gene	V gene	CDR3 DNA	CDR3 protein
few	TRBJ2-3	TRBD2	TRBV7-3	TGTGCCAGCAGCTCCGTTCCGGGACTAGCTATGCAGGATACGCAGTATTTT	CASSSVPGLAMQDTQYF
few	TRBJ1-1	-	TRBV4-3	TGCGCCAGCAGCCCAGCAGCAGGGGTGAACACTGAAGCTTTCTTT	CASSPAAGVNTEAFF
-	TRBJ1-5	-	TRBV28	TGTGCCAGCAGTTTAGATTGGCACCGCCGGGCCCAGCATTTT	CASSLDWHRRAQHF
-	TRBJ2-1	TRBD1	TRBV29-1	TGCAGCGTGGTTTTGCCCGGGACAGTAACCTACAATGAGCAGTTCTTC	CSVVLPGTVTYNEQFF
few	TRBJ2-7	-	TRBV7-2	TGTGCCAGCAGCTTACTACAGGGGGGGGCGTACGAGCAGTACTTC	CASSLLQGGAYEQYF
-	TRBJ2-7	TRBD1	TRBV6-2/TRBV6-3	TGTGCCAGCAGTTACGTGAGAGGACAGGGCGGCGAGCAGTACTTC	CASSYVRGQGGEQYF
-	TRBJ2-7	TRBD2	TRBV6-2/TRBV6-3	TGTGCCAGCCGACCGAGCGGGAGCTCCTACGAGCAGTACTTC	CASRPSGSSYEQYF
few	TRBJ2-1	TRBD2	TRBV12-3/TRBV12-4	TGTGCCAGCAGTCCTAGCGGGAGGTCCTACAATGAGCAGTTCTTC	CASSPSGRSYNEQFF
once	TRBJ1-1	-	TRBV20-1	TGCAGTGCTAGAGACGACCAGGGGAACACTGAAGCTTTCTTT	CSARDDQGNTEAFF
-	TRBJ2-5	-	TRBV5-5	TGTGCCAGCAGAGGTGGGATAAAAGAGACCCAGTACTTC	CASRGGIKETQYF
-	TRBJ2-3	-	TRBV4-1	TGCGCCAGCAGCCAAGAGGGGGATACGCAGTATTTT	CASSQEGDTQYF
-	TRBJ2-3	-	TRBV10-3	TGTGCCATCAGTGAGTCTAGCCTTCCGGAACCCTCCGAGGCGACAGATACGCAGTATTTT	CAISESSLPEPSEATDTQYF
-	TRBJ2-4	-	TRBV21-1	TGTGCCGGCCCCAGGGAGGACAGGGGAAACATTCAGTACTTC	CAGPREDRGNIQYF
-	TRBJ2-1	-	TRBV29-1	TGCAGCGCCCCGCGGGCGTCTAGCGCGACCAATGAGCAGTTCTTC	CSAPRASSATNEQFF
-	TRBJ2-7	TRBD1	TRBV7-9	TGTGCCAGCAGCTTAGGGCAGGGGGCGGTGGACGAGCAGTACTTC	CASSLGQGAVDEQYF
once	TRBJ2-1	TRBD2	TRBV5-5	TGTGCCAGCAGTAGGCCCGGAGAAGGCGGGAGAAACTACAATGAGCAGTTCTTC	CASSRPGEGGRNYNEQFF
-	TRBJ2-3	TRBD2	TRBV5-1	TGCGCCAGCAGCTTGGAGCTAGCGGGAGTGGATACGCAGTATTTT	CASSLELAGVDTQYF
-	TRBJ2-5	-	TRBV5-1	TGCGCCAGCAGCCCCTCCCGGGGCCCGAGTAGGGAGACCCAGTACTTC	CASSPSRGPSRETQYF
-	TRBJ2-5	-	TRBV27	TGTGCCAGCAGTGAATCGGGGTCCCTCGGGGAGACCCAGTACTTC	CASSESGSLGETQYF
few	TRBJ1-6	TRBD1	TRBV12-3/TRBV12-4	TGTGCCAGCAGTTTAAGGACAGGGGATTCACCCCTCCACTTT	CASSLRTGDSPLHF
-	TRBJ2-1	-	TRBV7-2	TGTGCCAGCAGCTTAGCGGGAGCAATACCAATGAAGCAGTTCTTC	CASSLAGAIPMKQFF
few	TRBJ1-1	-	TRBV15	TGTGCCACCAGCAGAGATTGGGGGGGGACTGAAGCTTTCTTT	CATSRDWGGTEAFF